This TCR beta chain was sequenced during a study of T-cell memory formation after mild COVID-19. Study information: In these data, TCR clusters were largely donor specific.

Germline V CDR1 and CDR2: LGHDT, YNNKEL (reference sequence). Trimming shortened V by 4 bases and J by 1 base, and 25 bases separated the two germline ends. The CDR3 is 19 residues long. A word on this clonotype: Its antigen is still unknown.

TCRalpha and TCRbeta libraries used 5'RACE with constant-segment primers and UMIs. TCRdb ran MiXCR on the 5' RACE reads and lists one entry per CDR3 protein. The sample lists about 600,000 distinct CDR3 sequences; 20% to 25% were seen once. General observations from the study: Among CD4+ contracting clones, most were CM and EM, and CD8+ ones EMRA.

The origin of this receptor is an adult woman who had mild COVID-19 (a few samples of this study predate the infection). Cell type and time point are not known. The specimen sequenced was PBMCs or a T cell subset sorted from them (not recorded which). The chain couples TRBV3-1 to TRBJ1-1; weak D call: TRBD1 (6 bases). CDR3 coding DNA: TGTGCCAGCAGCCCTTCAGCGTTGGACAGCGCCGAGGGGAACACTGAAGCTTTCTTT. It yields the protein CASSPSALDSAEGNTEAFF. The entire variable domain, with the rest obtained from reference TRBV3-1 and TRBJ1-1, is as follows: DTAVSQTPKYLVTQMGNDKSIKCEQNLGHDTMYWYKQDSKKFLKIMFSYNNKELIINETVPNRFSPKSPDKAHLNLHINSLELGDSAVYFCASSPSALDSAEGNTEAFFGQGTRLTVV.